These 12 T cell receptor beta chains share one sample of origin, sequenced in a study of blood T cell repertoires in COVID-19. Some clones are missing from TCRdb's copy, which holds only in-frame ones; the method was immunoSEQ multiplex PCR. Here the sample spans roughly 370,000 clones, about 86% being singletons. Specimen: PBMCs or T cells enriched from blood (not recorded which). The receptor source for this set is a woman in her 50s who had recovered from COVID-19.

The rearrangement uses TRBV11-3 and TRBJ2-2, with 10 bases that match TRBD1. Germline V gene sequence: CDR1 SGHNT, CDR2 YENEEA. The ends lost 1 base at V and 7 bases at J; junction bases unmatched: 6. This CDR3 is 16 amino acids long. CDR3 coding DNA: TGTGCCAGCAGCTTAGGGGACAGGGGATTCTACGGGGAGCTGTTTTTT. Amino acids: CASSLGDRGFYGELFF.

This clone was seen a few times. The chain links TRBV7-9 to TRBJ1-2; 7 bases align to TRBD1. Germline lookup yields CDR1 SEHNR and CDR2 FQNEAQ (reference sequence). The CDR3 loop spans 14 amino acids. The V gene end was trimmed by 9 bases and the J gene end by 4 bases; junction bases not matched to a gene: 11. In DNA, the CDR3 is TGTGCCAGGGACACGACAGGGCGAGCCTATGGCTACACCTTC. Translating gives CARDTTGRAYGYTF.

The chain is built from TRBV28 and TRBJ2-3; a weak D match, TRBD1 (5 bases). Trimming cost V 3 bases and J 2 bases, with 15 bases left between them. The CDR3 runs 16 residues. Germline values: CDR1 MDHEN, CDR2 SYDVKM. The CDR3 DNA reads as TGTGCCAGCAGTTTTTTTGTGACAGCGAACACAGATACGCAGTATTTT. Its protein product is CASSFFVTANTDTQYF.

This rearrangement joins TRBV6-5 to TRBJ1-6, with D tentatively TRBD1 (6 bases). V was shortened by 7 bases and J by 7 bases, with 8 bases between the two germline ends. CDR3 length equals 12 residues. CDR1 is MNHEY, CDR2 SVGAGI, per germline. CDR3 in amino acids: CASTDRNSPLHF. CDR3 DNA: TGTGCCAGCACGGACAGAAATTCACCCCTCCACTTT.

The chain carries TRBV6-5 and TRBJ1-1, with TRBD1 as a possible D gene (6 bases). Per the germline V gene, CDR1 is MNHEY and CDR2 is SVGAGI. The V gene lost 2 bases and the J gene lost 4 bases, with 17 bases spanning the gap. The CDR3 is 16 residues long. In nucleotides, the CDR3 is TGTGCCAGCAGTTACGCTATTCGAGGGGGGGCCACTGAAGCTTTCTTT. The encoded protein is CASSYAIRGGATEAFF.

This chain joins TRBV7-2 and TRBJ1-2, with D hard to call. The CDR3 covers 13 residues. In germline, CDR1 is SGHTA, CDR2 FQGNSA. V was cut by 0 bases and J by 8 bases, with 10 bases left in between. CDR3 sequence reads: CASSLARVYGYTF. CDR3 bases: TGTGCCAGCAGCTTAGCACGGGTTTACGGCTACACCTTC.

This rearrangement joins TRBV2 to TRBJ2-3; possible D gene TRBD2, 5 bases. The CDR3 covers 16 residues. In germline, CDR1 is SNHLY, CDR2 FYNNEI. V was shortened by 6 bases and J by 4 bases, with 20 bases between the two germline ends. The CDR3 sequence is CASSLTNGVPADTQYF. The DNA of the CDR3 is TGTGCCAGCAGCCTCACTAACGGGGTCCCAGCAGATACGCAGTATTTT.

The chain links TRBV15 to TRBJ2-7; TRBD2 matches at 16 bases. J lost 1 base, V lost 0 bases, and 3 bases had no gene match. CDR1 and CDR2 (germline): LNHNV, YYDKDF (reference sequence). The CDR3 is made up of 18 amino acids. CDR3 coding DNA: TGTGCCACCAGCAGAGAGGGGACTAGCGGGGGGGTTTCCTACGAGCAGTACTTC. It yields the protein CATSREGTSGGVSYEQYF.

The genes are TRBV10-3 and TRBJ1-6, with a possible D match to TRBD1 (6 bases). The V gene lost 0 bases and the J gene lost 5 bases, with 14 bases spanning the gap. Germline V gene sequence: CDR1 ENHRY, CDR2 SYGVKD. This CDR3 has 17 residues. The CDR3 nucleotides are TGTGCCATCAGTGAGTCGACCCAGGGGTCTCATAATTCACCCCTCCACTTT. Translated, it gives CAISESTQGSHNSPLHF.

The chain has TRBV28 and TRBJ1-1; D is uncertain. V lost 3 bases and J lost 5, with 10 bases in between. The CDR3 runs 13 residues. The germline V gene has CDR1 MDHEN and CDR2 SYDVKM. Here the CDR3 reads CASSFGSETEAFF. The DNA of the CDR3 is TGTGCCAGCAGTTTCGGGTCGGAGACTGAAGCTTTCTTT.

The chain has TRBV14 and TRBJ2-2; D is unresolved. V was trimmed by 4 bases and J by 8 bases, leaving 11 bases between them. The CDR3 covers 13 residues. Germline V gives CDR1 SGHDN, CDR2 FVKESK. As DNA, the CDR3 is TGTGCCAGCAGCCTGTACAGTATTGGGGAGCTGTTTTTT. Protein product: CASSLYSIGELFF. The full variable domain, its missing parts supplied by reference TRBV14 and TRBJ2-2, is EAGVTQFPSHSVIEKGQTVTLRCDPISGHDNLYWYRRVMGKEIKFLLHFVKESKQDESGMPNNRFLAERTGGTYSTLKVQPAELEDSGVYFCASSLYSIGELFFGEGSRLTVL.

In its sample, this clone was seen a few times. The chain couples TRBV7-8 to TRBJ2-1; 16 nucleotides line up with TRBD2. CDR1 and CDR2 (germline): SGHVS, FQNEAQ. This CDR3 comprises 20 residues. V shed 2 bases and J 10 bases; nucleotides not matched to a gene: 17. Written as DNA, the CDR3 is TGTGCCAGCAGCTTAAATCCCCCGGGACTAGCGGGGGGGCTTGAGGTCGAGCAGTTCTTC. As protein: CASSLNPPGLAGGLEVEQFF.